One and the same sample provided the 20 T cell receptor beta chains below, sequenced in a study of control samples from healthy donors and cancer patients. TCRdb keeps only in-frame clones here, not all; method: immunoSEQ multiplex PCR. The data contain approximately 120,000 clones, roughly 89% of them singletons. Sample: blood. The source of these receptors is a woman in her forties or fifties in good health.

The CDR3 spells CATSDLGSFGGYTF. The CDR3 nucleotides read TGTGCCACCAGTGATTTGGGCAGTTTTGGCGGCTACACCTTC. The chain has TRBV24-1 and TRBJ1-2; D remains unclear. This CDR3 spans 14 amino acids. The V end was cut by 0 bases, the J end by 8 bases, with 12 bases between. Looked up from germline, CDR1 is KGHDR and CDR2 is SFDVKD.

This rearrangement joins TRBV15 to TRBJ2-1, with unresolved D. Germline CDR1 and CDR2: LNHNV and YYDKDF (reference sequence). Deletions cut 3 bases from V and 0 bases from J, with 12 bases between. The CDR3 runs to 16 residues. The CDR3 loop reads CATSSDTWSSYNEQFF. In DNA form, the CDR3 reads TGTGCCACCAGCAGTGATACGTGGAGCTCCTACAATGAGCAGTTCTTC.

This clone was counted a single time. The chain uses TRBV7-9 and TRBJ2-7; 9 positions agree with TRBD1. CDR1 is SEHNR and CDR2 is FQNEAQ in the germline V gene (reference sequence). The V gene end was trimmed by 1 base and the J gene end by 0 bases; junction bases not matched to a gene: 13. The CDR3 sequence is 19 residues long. The DNA of the CDR3 is TGTGCCAGCAGCTTAGGAACTGGTTTTCTGGGACAGGGCTCCTACGAGCAGTACGTC. Protein sequence: CASSLGTGFLGQGSYEQYV.

This clone was seen a few times. The chain recombines TRBV10-3 with TRBJ1-5; D gene unclear. Looked up from germline, CDR1 is ENHRY and CDR2 is SYGVKD. Trimming removed 1 base from V and 5 bases from J, with 6 bases in between. The CDR3 sequence is 13 residues long. The CDR3 here is CAISEFLDQPQHF. DNA of the CDR3: TGTGCCATCAGTGAGTTTCTTGATCAGCCCCAGCATTTT.

This clone appeared once. In DNA, the CDR3 is TGCGCCAGCAGCCAAGATCTTCCGGGGCGTGACCAGCCCCAGCATTTT. Encoded protein: CASSQDLPGRDQPQHF. The chain employs TRBV4-1 and TRBJ1-5; possibly TRBD1 for D (5 bases). Trimming stripped 0 bases from V and 7 bases from J, with 16 bases between. The CDR3 consists of 16 residues. Looked up from germline, CDR1 is MGHRA and CDR2 is YSYEKL.

The V call is TRBV14, the J call TRBJ2-5; D is perhaps TRBD1 (5 bases). The CDR3 runs to 16 residues. V lost 4 bases to trimming and J lost 5 bases, with 20 bases between them. Germline lookup yields CDR1 SGHDN and CDR2 FVKESK. DNA for the CDR3: TGTGCCAGCAGCCTTGGTGACAGACCCCTTCGGGAGACCCAGTACTTC. Protein sequence: CASSLGDRPLRETQYF.

The genes are TRBV3-1 (or the pseudogene TRBV3-2) and TRBJ1-3; D is unresolved. Germline CDR1 and CDR2: LGHDT and YNNKEL (reference sequence). Trimming cost V 5 bases and J 4 bases, with 18 bases left between them. The CDR3 is made up of 16 amino acids. Written as DNA, the CDR3 is TGTGCCAGCAGCTCGCGGGTGGCCGGCGGAGGAAACACCATATATTTT. It is translated as CASSSRVAGGGNTIYF.

V and J are TRBV11-2 and TRBJ2-2; 7 nucleotides match TRBD2. Germline V gene sequence: CDR1 SGHAT, CDR2 FQNNGV. This CDR3 has 15 amino acids. After removal of 1 base from V and 5 bases from J, the junction contained 4 bases not matched to a gene. The DNA of the CDR3 is TGTGCCAGCAGCTTAGTCGGACTAGAGACCGGGGAGCTGTTTTTT. Protein: CASSLVGLETGELFF.

The chain recombines TRBV23-1 with TRBJ2-3; 7 nucleotides agree with TRBD1. TRBV23-1 is noted as an ORF with a role that remains uncertain. The CDR3 runs 16 residues. After removal of 0 bases from V and 2 bases from J, the junction contained 5 bases not matched to a gene. The CDR3 reads CASSQSDGTVTDTQYF. CDR3 DNA sequence: TGCGCCAGCAGTCAATCAGATGGGACAGTCACAGATACGCAGTATTTT.

This sequence joins TRBV19 and TRBJ2-1; D perhaps matches TRBD2 (5 bases). The CDR3 totals 15 residues. Trimming stripped 8 bases from V and 4 bases from J, with 18 bases between. Germline V gives CDR1 LNHDA, CDR2 SQIVND (reference sequence). CDR3 DNA sequence: TGTGCCAGTGCCGCCGCGCGGGCCGTTTACAATGAGCAGTTCTTC. It yields the protein CASAAARAVYNEQFF.

The gene calls are TRBV4-3 and TRBJ2-1; TRBD2 matches 14 bases. Trimming removed 1 base from V and 4 bases from J; junction bases left unmatched: 6. The CDR3 spans 18 residues. Looked up from germline, CDR1 is LGHNA and CDR2 is YSLEER. The CDR3 DNA reads as TGCGCCAGCAGCCAAGGACTAGCGGGAGGGCCGAGATACAATGAGCAGTTCTTC. It is translated as CASSQGLAGGPRYNEQFF.

A few counts support this clone. The CDR3: CASSEAGRNSGANVLTF. DNA for the CDR3: TGTGCCAGCAGTGAAGCGGGACGGAACTCTGGGGCCAACGTCCTGACTTTC. J is TRBJ2-6 and V is TRBV2, with D perhaps assigned TRBD1 or TRBD2 (5 bases each). V lost 0 bases and J lost 0, with 9 bases in between. Germline CDR1 is SNHLY and CDR2 is FYNNEI. CDR3 length: 17 amino acids.

This chain uses TRBV7-3 with TRBJ2-2; TRBD2 is a possible D gene (6 bases). V was shortened by 9 bases and J by 2 bases, with 10 bases between the two germline ends. Germline V gene lookup returns CDR1 SGHTA and CDR2 FQGTGA. This CDR3 is built from 13 residues. The CDR3 nucleotides are TGTGCCAGTTATAGCGGAAACACCGGGGAGCTGTTTTTT. Translating it yields CASYSGNTGELFF.

The rearrangement joins TRBV2 to TRBJ2-7; D is possibly TRBD2 (6 bases). The CDR3 has 12 amino acids. The V gene lost 6 bases and the J gene lost 6 bases, with 12 bases spanning the gap. Germline-derived CDR1 and CDR2 are SNHLY and FYNNEI. CDR3 sequence: CASRGLILEQYF. DNA of the CDR3: TGTGCCAGCAGGGGACTGATCCTCGAGCAGTACTTC.

The genes are TRBV9 and TRBJ2-1; 11 nucleotides agree with TRBD2. CDR1 and CDR2 (germline): SGDLS, YYNGEE. The CDR3 sequence is 16 residues long. With V trimmed by 4 bases and J by 8 bases, 11 bases remained unmatched. CDR3 amino acids: CASSHSVAGGLHEQFF. DNA of the CDR3: TGTGCCAGCAGCCATAGTGTAGCGGGAGGGCTCCATGAGCAGTTCTTC.

The gene calls are TRBV29-1 and TRBJ1-1; D might be TRBD1 (5 bases). Looked up from germline, CDR1 is SQVTM and CDR2 is ANQGSEA. The length of the CDR3 is 14 residues. V lost 4 bases and J 2 bases, leaving 14 bases between the germline ends. The CDR3 loop reads CSVARDHFNTEAFF. CDR3 DNA: TGCAGCGTTGCCAGGGACCACTTTAACACTGAAGCTTTCTTT.

The chain is built from TRBV30 and TRBJ1-5; 7 bases map to TRBD1. The length of the CDR3 is 14 residues. Germline assignment: CDR1 GTSNPN and CDR2 SVGIG (reference sequence). V gave up 2 bases and J gave up 6 bases; unmatched junction bases: 7. The CDR3 coding sequence is TGTGCCTGGAGTATCGGGGCAGGGGGTCAGCCCCAGCATTTT. Protein: CAWSIGAGGQPQHF.

This clone appeared once. The chain couples TRBV15 to TRBJ2-1; D is perhaps TRBD2 (7 bases). The CDR3 spans 15 residues. Looked up from germline, CDR1 is LNHNV and CDR2 is YYDKDF (reference sequence). Trimming removed 6 bases at V and 5 bases at J, with 17 bases between. The CDR3 coding sequence is TGTGCCACCAGTAGGGGGGGCTCGTCTCACAATGAGCAGTTCTTC. Translating it yields CATSRGGSSHNEQFF. The complete variable domain, with remaining parts taken from reference TRBV15 and TRBJ2-1, reads DAMVIQNPRYQVTQFGKPVTLSCSQTLNHNVMYWYQQKSSQAPKLLFHYYDKDFNNEADTPDNFQSRRPNTSFCFLDIRSPGLGDTAMYLCATSRGGSSHNEQFFGPGTRLTVL.

This chain uses TRBV18 with TRBJ2-1, with a weak D call TRBD1 (6 bases). CDR1 is KGHSH, CDR2 LQKENI, per germline. The CDR3 loop spans 13 amino acids. V was clipped by 6 bases and J by 8 bases, with 14 bases between them. CDR3 sequence: CASSPRGMDEQFF. The CDR3 coding sequence is TGTGCCAGCTCCCCCAGGGGAATGGATGAGCAGTTCTTC.

This chain joins TRBV13 and TRBJ2-7; D possibly corresponds to TRBD1 (5 bases). Germline CDR1 PRHDT, CDR2 FYEKMQ (reference sequence). This CDR3 comprises 13 residues. CDR3 sequence reads: CVSSLGQDYEQYV. CDR3 coding DNA: TGTGTCAGCAGCTTAGGACAAGACTACGAGCAGTACGTC.